The 31 T cell receptor beta chains given below trace back to one sample, sequenced in a study of blood T cell repertoires in COVID-19. Sequencing used immunoSEQ multiplex PCR; TCRdb keeps in-frame clones, though not all of them. The sample consists of hundreds of thousands of clones, 88% of them appearing once. Sequencing was carried out using peripheral blood. Every receptor here comes from a man aged 35 to 55 with acute or convalescent COVID-19.

This clone was counted a single time. This chain joins TRBV15 and TRBJ2-3; D is possibly TRBD2 (7 bases). V was clipped by 5 bases and J by 1 base, with 13 bases between them. CDR1 and CDR2 from the germline V gene are LNHNV and YYDKDF (reference sequence). The CDR3 consists of 15 residues. CDR3 sequence reads: CATSQVGGRTDTQYF. The CDR3 DNA reads TGTGCCACCAGCCAAGTGGGGGGGCGCACAGATACGCAGTATTTT.

The V gene is TRBV14, the J gene TRBJ2-2, with D perhaps matching TRBD1 (5 bases). Germline CDR1 SGHDN, CDR2 FVKESK. The CDR3 totals 15 residues. V dropped 8 bases and J dropped 9 bases, with 22 bases sitting between them. CDR3: CASGNRQGSYRELFF. The CDR3 bases are TGTGCCAGCGGAAATCGGCAGGGCAGCTACAGGGAGCTGTTTTTT. Supplemented by reference TRBV14 and TRBJ2-2, the full variable domain reads EAGVTQFPSHSVIEKGQTVTLRCDPISGHDNLYWYRRVMGKEIKFLLHFVKESKQDESGMPNNRFLAERTGGTYSTLKVQPAELEDSGVYFCASGNRQGSYRELFFGEGSRLTVL.

This clone has only one observation. The chain carries TRBV5-1 and TRBJ1-2, with TRBD1 matching over 7 bases. CDR1 SGHRS and CDR2 YFSETQ come from the germline V gene. The trim removed 3 bases at V and 4 bases at J, leaving 12 bases unmatched. The CDR3 is 16 amino acids. CDR3 amino acids: CASSWERTGGGYGYTF. The CDR3 nucleotides read TGCGCCAGCAGCTGGGAACGGACAGGTGGGGGCTATGGCTACACCTTC.

The genes are TRBV7-6 and TRBJ2-2; 9 nucleotides match TRBD2. The germline V gene encodes CDR1 SGHVS and CDR2 FNYEAQ. The ends lost 7 bases at V and 2 bases at J; junction bases unmatched: 8. This CDR3 has 16 amino acids. Here the CDR3 DNA reads TGTGCCAGCACCCCAGGGACTAGCCGTAACACCGGGGAGCTGTTTTTT. It is translated as CASTPGTSRNTGELFF.

The rearrangement uses TRBV19 and TRBJ1-4, with D possibly TRBD1 on 6 matching bases. Trimming shortened V by 5 bases and J by 2 bases, and 9 bases separated the two germline ends. CDR1 is LNHDA and CDR2 is SQIVND in the germline V gene (reference sequence). The CDR3 contains 14 residues. CDR3 residues: CASSRDTTNEKLFF. For the CDR3, the DNA is TGTGCCAGTAGTCGGGACACGACTAATGAAAAACTGTTTTTT.

This clone was seen a few times. This chain uses TRBV12-3 or TRBV12-4 with TRBJ2-5; D ambiguous. CDR3 size: 11 residues. The V end lost 3 bases, the J end lost 4 bases, and 3 bases lay between the germline ends. CDR3 bases: TGTGCCAGCAGTTTCGGAGAGACCCAGTACTTC. Translated, it gives CASSFGETQYF.

This clone has just one count. The V call is TRBV18, the J call TRBJ2-5; no clear D. The CDR3 extends over 11 amino acids. Germline V gene lookup returns CDR1 KGHSH and CDR2 LQKENI. Trimming removed 6 bases from V and 4 bases from J, with 6 bases in between. The CDR3 loop is CASSSLETQYF. In DNA form, the CDR3 reads TGTGCCAGCTCGAGTCTAGAGACCCAGTACTTC. The entire variable domain, with the rest obtained from reference TRBV18 and TRBJ2-5, is as follows: NAGVMQNPRHLVRRRGQEARLRCSPMKGHSHVYWYRQLPEEGLKFMVYLQKENIIDESGMPKERFSAEFPKEGPSILRIQQVVRGDSAAYFCASSSLETQYFGPGTRLLVL.

The J gene is TRBJ2-3, the V gene TRBV5-1, with 9 bases fitting TRBD1. In germline, CDR1 is SGHRS, CDR2 YFSETQ. Trimming cost V 5 bases and J 2 bases; bases outside gene matches: 6. CDR3 length equals 15 residues. The CDR3 DNA reads TGCGCCAGCAGAACCTGGGACAGGGTCACAGATACGCAGTATTTT. It codes for CASRTWDRVTDTQYF.

CDR3 DNA sequence: TGTGCCAGCAGTGAACAGGGGATGGGGGAGCTGTTTTTT. Amino acid sequence: CASSEQGMGELFF. The rearrangement uses TRBV2 and TRBJ2-2, with D perhaps TRBD1 (6 bases). V was trimmed by 2 bases and J by 8 bases, leaving 9 bases between them. The CDR3 covers 13 residues. Germline CDR1 SNHLY, CDR2 FYNNEI.

The chain carries TRBV2 and TRBJ1-6; D is possibly TRBD1 (5 bases). Germline-derived CDR1 and CDR2 are SNHLY and FYNNEI. The length of the CDR3 is 15 residues. The germline V and J ends were trimmed by 4 bases and 3 bases, with 10 bases remaining between them. The CDR3 is CASSVTGLYNSPLHF. CDR3 DNA: TGTGCCAGCAGTGTAACAGGCCTCTATAATTCACCCCTCCACTTT.

The rearrangement uses TRBV9 and TRBJ1-1; D is unresolved. Trimming stripped 0 bases from V and 5 bases from J, with 17 bases between. Germline CDR1 reads SGDLS; CDR2 reads YYNGEE. This CDR3 region has 16 residues. CDR3 sequence: CASSVATWVGGTEAFF. The CDR3 DNA reads TGTGCCAGCAGCGTAGCTACGTGGGTCGGAGGGACTGAAGCTTTCTTT. Together with reference TRBV9 and TRBJ1-1, the CDR3 gives the full variable domain: DSGVTQTPKHLITATGQRVTLRCSPRSGDLSVYWYQQSLDQGLQFLIQYYNGEERAKGNILERFSAQQFPDLHSELNLSSLELGDSALYFCASSVATWVGGTEAFFGQGTRLTVV.

The chain carries TRBV18 and TRBJ2-5, with a weak D call TRBD1 (6 bases). Trimming took off 0 bases at V and 7 bases at J, with 15 bases between the two ends. Germline CDR1 is KGHSH and CDR2 is LQKENI. This CDR3 has 15 residues. CDR3: CASSPPETGTRTQYF. DNA for the CDR3: TGTGCCAGCTCACCACCAGAGACAGGCACGCGGACCCAGTACTTC. Using reference TRBV18 and TRBJ2-5 for the parts outside the CDR3, the full variable domain is NAGVMQNPRHLVRRRGQEARLRCSPMKGHSHVYWYRQLPEEGLKFMVYLQKENIIDESGMPKERFSAEFPKEGPSILRIQQVVRGDSAAYFCASSPPETGTRTQYFGPGTRLLVL.

The J gene is TRBJ1-1, the V gene TRBV6-5; possibly TRBD1 for D (6 bases). This CDR3 has 14 amino acids. V gave up 6 bases and J gave up 4 bases, with 15 bases separating them. Germline V CDR1 and CDR2: MNHEY, SVGAGI. The CDR3 DNA reads as TGTGCCAGCAGCACCACAGGGCGGAGCACTGAAGCTTTCTTT. It encodes CASSTTGRSTEAFF.

The genes are TRBV9 and TRBJ1-2; D is perhaps TRBD1 (5 bases). Deletions cut 4 bases from V and 6 bases from J, with 7 bases between. Per the germline V gene, CDR1 is SGDLS and CDR2 is YYNGEE. The CDR3 runs 11 residues. CDR3 bases: TGTGCCAGCAGCCCGGGGGATGGCTACACCTTC. It specifies CASSPGDGYTF.

This clone has ten or more counts. The chain has TRBV30 and TRBJ1-5; 7 bases agree with TRBD1. This CDR3 is built from 14 residues. From germline, CDR1 is GTSNPN and CDR2 SVGIG (reference sequence). The J segment lost 4 bases and the V segment lost 1 base, leaving 4 bases of the junction unmatched. The CDR3 here is CAWSEGQQNQPQHF. Here the CDR3 DNA reads TGTGCCTGGAGTGAGGGACAGCAGAATCAGCCCCAGCATTTT.

The DNA for the CDR3 is TGTGCCAGCAGCCCGGGAGCTCCGCCGAGCTCCTATAATTCACCCCTCCACTTT. It specifies CASSPGAPPSSYNSPLHF. The J gene is TRBJ1-6, the V gene TRBV5-5; no definite D call. This CDR3 spans 18 amino acids. Germline lookup yields CDR1 SGHKS and CDR2 YYEKEE (reference sequence). V shed 4 bases and J shed 0 bases, with 17 bases lying between them.

The chain employs TRBV7-2 and TRBJ1-5; D unclear. Germline loops: CDR1 SGHTA, CDR2 FQGNSA. This CDR3 contains 17 residues. V was shortened by 2 bases and J by 0 bases, with 14 bases between the two germline ends. The CDR3 reads CASSLSPNPYSNQPQHF. The CDR3 nucleotides are TGTGCCAGCAGCTTATCCCCGAATCCCTATAGCAATCAGCCCCAGCATTTT.

The V and J genes are TRBV11-2 and TRBJ1-3; no firm D call. The V end was cut by 5 bases, the J end by 2 bases, with 10 bases between. The V gene's germline CDR1 is SGHAT and CDR2 FQNNGV. This CDR3 comprises 14 residues. CDR3 sequence (DNA): TGTGCCAGCAGCCGTTGGGGAGCTGGAAACACCATATATTTT. Protein: CASSRWGAGNTIYF.

The chain carries TRBV30 and TRBJ1-6; 9 bases line up with TRBD1. CDR1 is GTSNPN and CDR2 is SVGIG in the germline V gene (reference sequence). The CDR3 spans 13 residues. Trimming cost V 7 bases and J 7 bases; bases outside gene matches: 5. CDR3 in DNA: TGTGCCTTTGCTGGACAGGGGAATTCACCCCTCCACTTT. Translation gives CAFAGQGNSPLHF.

As regards this clone: Germline and junction disagree at one end, which may indicate a read error. V and J are TRBV7-7 and TRBJ2-1; TRBD1 is a possible D gene (6 bases). The CDR3 is 16 residues long. The germline V gene encodes CDR1 SSHAT and CDR2 FNYEAQ (reference sequence). This chain's CDR3 is CASSPNRDKGILEQFF. The DNA of the CDR3 is TGTGCTAGCAGCCCTAACCGGGACAAGGGAATCCTTGAGCAGTTCTTC.

On this clone itself: At one end the junction does not follow the germline gene, possibly because of a read error. The V call is TRBV3-1 (or the pseudogene TRBV3-2), the J call TRBJ2-7; 10 nucleotides match TRBD2. This CDR3 spans 20 amino acids. CDR1 and CDR2 (germline): LGHDT, YNNKEL (reference sequence). CDR3 residues: CASSQVRGLAGGLLSYEQYF. The CDR3 bases are TGTGCTAGCAGCCAAGTACGCGGGTTAGCGGGAGGTTTACTCTCCTACGAGCAGTACTTC.

This clone was seen a single time. The rearrangement links TRBV7-8 to TRBJ1-5; 8 bases are a match to TRBD1. With 5 bases clipped from V and 5 bases from J, the junction kept 2 bases outside the gene matches. The V gene's germline CDR1 is SGHVS and CDR2 FQNEAQ. The CDR3 runs 13 residues. The CDR3 here is CASSPDRDQPQHF. As DNA, the CDR3 is TGTGCCAGCAGCCCGGACAGGGATCAGCCCCAGCATTTT.

The J gene is TRBJ2-7, the V gene TRBV6-2 or TRBV6-3; maybe TRBD1 (6 bases). This CDR3 contains 16 residues. Germline values: CDR1 MNHEY, CDR2 SVGEGT. Trimming shortened V by 2 bases and J by 1 base, and 15 bases separated the two germline ends. This CDR3 is CASSYKRGIPSYEQYF. The DNA of the CDR3 is TGTGCCAGCAGTTACAAAAGGGGGATCCCATCCTACGAGCAGTACTTC.

The J gene is TRBJ2-7, the V gene TRBV9; 7 bases fit TRBD2. The J segment lost 4 bases and the V segment lost 3 bases, leaving 1 base of the junction unmatched. This CDR3 spans 12 amino acids. Per germline, CDR1 SGDLS and CDR2 YYNGEE. In DNA form, the CDR3 reads TGTGCCAGCAGCGCGGGAGGATACGAGCAGTACTTC. It yields the protein CASSAGGYEQYF.

V usage is TRBV28 and J usage is TRBJ2-7, with 7 bases identical to TRBD1. This CDR3 has 14 amino acids. Germline CDR1 is MDHEN and CDR2 is SYDVKM. The V gene end was trimmed by 5 bases and the J gene end by 4 bases; junction bases not matched to a gene: 8. The CDR3 DNA sequence: TGTGCCAGCAGTATCGGGACAGACCTTTACGAGCAGTACTTC. Its protein product is CASSIGTDLYEQYF.

V usage is TRBV7-9 and J usage is TRBJ1-5; weak D call: TRBD1 (6 bases). Looked up from germline, CDR1 is SEHNR and CDR2 is FQNEAQ (reference sequence). Trimming shortened V by 3 bases and J by 4 bases, and 10 bases separated the two germline ends. This CDR3 is built from 14 residues. The CDR3 here is CASSFGQPNQPQHF. CDR3 sequence (DNA): TGTGCCAGCAGCTTTGGACAGCCAAATCAGCCCCAGCATTTT.

J is TRBJ2-2 and V is TRBV19; 7 bases match TRBD1. CDR3 size: 15 residues. Germline V gives CDR1 LNHDA, CDR2 SQIVND (reference sequence). Trimming took 8 bases from V and 5 from J; bases not matched to a gene: 11. DNA of the CDR3: TGTGCCAGTGTTCAAGGGGGCCAGGGGACCGGGGAGCTGTTTTTT. Residues: CASVQGGQGTGELFF. Variable domain in full (rest from reference TRBV19 and TRBJ2-2): DGGITQSPKYLFRKEGQNVTLSCEQNLNHDAMYWYRQDPGQGLRLIYYSQIVNDFQKGDIAEGYSVSREKKESFPLTVTSAQKNPTAFYLCASVQGGQGTGELFFGEGSRLTVL.

The chain recombines TRBV2 with TRBJ2-1, with 10 positions matching TRBD1. CDR3 length: 14 residues. Germline V gives CDR1 SNHLY, CDR2 FYNNEI. J gave up 4 bases and V 6 bases, and 3 bases lay outside the gene matches. CDR3 coding DNA: TGTGCCAGCAGCGGACAGGGGGAGTACAATGAGCAGTTCTTC. Its translation: CASSGQGEYNEQFF.

The rearrangement links TRBV3-1 (or the pseudogene TRBV3-2) to TRBJ1-6, with TRBD1 matching 7 bases. V trimming: 0 bases; J trimming: 7 bases; junction bases outside the gene matches: 6. The CDR3 is 16 amino acids. Germline CDR1 and CDR2: LGHDT and YNNKEL (reference sequence). The CDR3 reads CASSQEGQRPNSPLHF. CDR3 nucleotides: TGTGCCAGCAGCCAAGAGGGACAGAGACCGAATTCACCCCTCCACTTT.

This chain joins TRBV19 and TRBJ1-3; no definite D call. CDR1 and CDR2 from the germline V gene are LNHDA and SQIVND (reference sequence). Trimming took off 6 bases at V and 4 bases at J, with 7 bases between the two ends. The CDR3 is made up of 12 amino acids. This CDR3 reads CASRGPGNTIYF. Written as DNA, the CDR3 is TGTGCCAGTAGGGGCCCGGGAAACACCATATATTTT.

The chain recombines TRBV6-1 with TRBJ2-2; D might be TRBD2 (5 bases). The CDR3 totals 16 residues. Germline assignment: CDR1 MNHNS and CDR2 SASEGT. V was clipped by 3 bases and J by 7 bases, with 18 bases between them. Written as DNA, the CDR3 is TGTGCCAGCAGTGATACCCGGCGGGCCCGGGGCGGGGAGCTGTTTTTT. Translated: CASSDTRRARGGELFF.